These T cell receptor beta chains were read from a single sample in a study of blood T cells in healthy people across ages. One entry per CDR3 protein results from TCRdb running MiXCR on the 5' RACE reads. The sample records around 1,900,000 distinct CDR3 sequences, roughly 43% being singletons. The sample consisted of blood. The receptors derive from a human donor in good health. CDR3s include the opening cysteine and the closing phenylalanine or tryptophan. The D gene is left open where the match is weak. Size is omitted from some rows. Given values are once, few, many or a class for expanded clones.

j_call | d_call | v_call | clone_size | cdr3_nt | cdr3_aa
TRBJ2-3 | - | TRBV4-3 | - | TGCGCCAGCAGCCAAGGGTCAGGGGTTTCCACAGATACGCAGTATTTT | CASSQGSGVSTDTQYF
TRBJ2-3 | - | TRBV25-1 | - | TGTGCCAGCAGTGAATTCGGCCGCCCTAGCACAGATACGCAGTATTTT | CASSEFGRPSTDTQYF
TRBJ2-5 | - | TRBV20-1 | - | TGCAGTGCTAGATGGACAGTCCTAGAGACCCAGTACTTC | CSARWTVLETQYF
TRBJ1-1 | TRBD1 | TRBV6-6 | - | TGTGCCAGCAGTTACCGACAGGGGGAAACTGAAGCTTTCTTT | CASSYRQGETEAFF
TRBJ1-2 | - | TRBV7-8 | - | TGTGCCAGCAGCAATGGGGGGGCGACAGCGGCTAACTATGGCTACACCTTC | CASSNGGATAANYGYTF
TRBJ1-1 | - | TRBV12-3/TRBV12-4 | - | TGTGCCAGCAGTTTATTACACTCAGCTGGAGCTTTCTTT | CASSLLHSAGAFF
TRBJ2-7 | TRBD1 | TRBV29-1 | - | TGCAGCGTAGGGGGACAGTGCTACGAGCAGTACTTC | CSVGGQCYEQYF
TRBJ1-6 | - | TRBV15 | - | TGTGCCACCGGCAGAGATCCGGGTGGGACGGCATATTCACCCCTCCACTTT | CATGRDPGGTAYSPLHF
TRBJ2-1 | - | TRBV6-1 | - | TGTGCCAGCAGTGCGCCGGGACCACAGTTCTTC | CASSAPGPQFF
TRBJ1-6 | - | TRBV4-1 | - | TGCGCCAGCAGCCAATTTGGTACGGGGCCGGGGTTTCGTAATTCACCCCTCCACTTT | CASSQFGTGPGFRNSPLHF
TRBJ2-1 | - | TRBV6-5 | once | TGTGCCAGCAGTTCATTCGGCAGGCGGAACTACAATGAGCAGTTCTTC | CASSSFGRRNYNEQFF
TRBJ2-1 | TRBD1 | TRBV9 | many | TGTGCCAGCAGCCCCCAGGGGACAGTCTCCTACAATGAGCAGTTCTTC | CASSPQGTVSYNEQFF
TRBJ2-5 | - | TRBV7-2 | - | TGTGCCAGCAGCTTTTCTAGAGGACGGGACTCGACCATGAGGGAGACCCAGTACTTC | CASSFSRGRDSTMRETQYF
TRBJ2-2 | - | TRBV4-3 | - | TGCGCCAGCAGCCAAGATGCAGGGCCGGTAACCGGGGAGCTGTTTTTT | CASSQDAGPVTGELFF
TRBJ2-1 | - | TRBV5-1 | - | TGCGCCAGCAGCTTGGCCTTAGACCCTTCCTACAATGAGCAGTTCTTC | CASSLALDPSYNEQFF
TRBJ2-5 | - | TRBV7-3 | few | TGTGCCAGCAGCTTCGGGCCCGGACCCCAAGAGACCCAGTACTTC | CASSFGPGPQETQYF
TRBJ1-2 | TRBD1 | TRBV12-3/TRBV12-4 | - | TGTGCCAGCAGCCCCACCCGGACAGGGGCCTACTATGGCTACACCTTC | CASSPTRTGAYYGYTF
TRBJ1-2 | - | TRBV29-1 | - | TGCGGCGTTTACGTTGGCGCCTCCTTCTTGGGCTACACCTTC | CGVYVGASFLGYTF
TRBJ2-1 | - | TRBV20-1 | - | TGCAGTGCGGCCAGGAGGGGGGAAAGGACCTACAATGAGCAGTTCTTC | CSAARRGERTYNEQFF
TRBJ2-3 | - | TRBV6-1 | many | TGTGCCAGCAGTTCCGGGAGAGCAGATACGCAGTATTTT | CASSSGRADTQYF
TRBJ2-7 | - | TRBV13 | once | TGTGCCAGCAGCTCGGCGGGACCCTCAGGCTACGAGCAGTACTTC | CASSSAGPSGYEQYF
TRBJ2-5 | TRBD2 | TRBV29-1 | - | TGCAGCGTTGTTTCTAGCGGGGCAGGGGGGGAGACCCAGTACTTC | CSVVSSGAGGETQYF
TRBJ2-5 | TRBD1 | TRBV6-5 | - | TGTGCCAGCAGTACCTTACAGGGGACGCTTAAAGAGACCCAGTACTTC | CASSTLQGTLKETQYF
TRBJ2-5 | - | TRBV24-1 | few | TGTGCCGACGGAGGGGAGGTCCAAGAGACCCAGTACTTC | CADGGEVQETQYF
TRBJ1-5 | - | TRBV5-5 | - | TGTGCCAGCAGCTTGGCCGGGGGCCGGGGAGGGAATAGCAATCAGCCCCAGCATTTT | CASSLAGGRGGNSNQPQHF
TRBJ2-7 | - | TRBV6-2/TRBV6-3 | - | TGTGCCAGCATGAAGTCGTACTACTACGAGCAGTACTTC | CASMKSYYYEQYF
TRBJ2-5 | TRBD2 | TRBV13 | - | TGTGCCAGCAGCTCCGTGCTAGCGGGGGTGGAGACCCAGTACTTC | CASSSVLAGVETQYF
TRBJ2-7 | - | TRBV7-2 | few | TGTGCCAGCAGTTACAGGGCCCTCCCCTCCTACGAGCAGTACTTC | CASSYRALPSYEQYF
TRBJ1-1 | - | TRBV5-1 | - | TGCGCCAGCAGCTTGAGAACAGCACTAACGAACACTGAAGCTTTCTTT | CASSLRTALTNTEAFF
TRBJ2-5 | TRBD2 | TRBV12-3/TRBV12-4 | - | TGTGCCAGCAGTTTCGGTAGCGGGGGGGCGTTTTCTGATGAGCAGTACTTC | CASSFGSGGAFSDEQYF